This passage covers 27 T cell receptor beta chains from one sample sequenced in a study of OX40 agonist ivuxolimab in advanced cancers. Assay: immunoSEQ multiplex PCR; the TCRdb copy retains only in-frame clones and omits some. The table has roughly 70,000 clones, approximately 84% seen once. The specimen comprised CD4+ or CD8+ T cells sorted from blood, sampled in a trial of the OX40 agonist ivuxolimab. The source of these receptors is an adult with an advanced solid tumor such as melanoma, head and neck, liver or kidney cancer.

The CDR3 loop reads CASSMYISYEQYF. The DNA for the CDR3 is TGTGCCAGTAGTATGTACATCTCCTACGAGCAGTACTTC. The chain joins TRBV19 to TRBJ2-7; D is uncertain. CDR1 LNHDA and CDR2 SQIVND come from the germline V gene (reference sequence). The CDR3 has 13 amino acids. Trimming cost V 3 bases and J 0 bases, with 6 bases left between them.

This chain joins TRBV9 and TRBJ2-1; 7 nucleotides match TRBD1. Trimming cost V 4 bases and J 8 bases; bases outside gene matches: 6. This CDR3 contains 13 residues. The germline V gene encodes CDR1 SGDLS and CDR2 YYNGEE. CDR3 amino acids: CASSPNRGYEQFF. DNA for the CDR3: TGTGCCAGCAGCCCCAACAGGGGCTATGAGCAGTTCTTC.

The chain combines TRBV7-9 with TRBJ2-7; tentatively, D is TRBD2 (7 bases). V was shortened by 5 bases and J by 11 bases, with 13 bases between the two germline ends. The CDR3 is 11 residues long. Germline V gives CDR1 SEHNR, CDR2 FQNEAQ (reference sequence). The CDR3 spells CASSLGRGEYF. The CDR3 DNA is TGTGCCAGCAGCCTAGGGAGGGGGGAGTACTTC.

The chain links TRBV19 to TRBJ2-7; 8 nucleotides match TRBD1. This CDR3 contains 15 residues. Unmatched junction bases numbered 11, after V lost 7 bases and J lost 3 bases. Germline assignment: CDR1 LNHDA and CDR2 SQIVND (reference sequence). The CDR3 protein is CASNIGQGPFYEQYF. The CDR3, as DNA: TGTGCCAGTAACATCGGACAGGGCCCTTTCTACGAGCAGTACTTC.

The rearrangement uses TRBV9 and TRBJ2-3; TRBD2 matches at 13 bases. Germline-derived CDR1 and CDR2 are SGDLS and YYNGEE. The CDR3 extends over 19 amino acids. Trimming took 3 bases from V and 0 from J; bases not matched to a gene: 10. This CDR3 is CASSGTGTSGTASTDTQYF. CDR3 nucleotides: TGTGCCAGCAGCGGAACCGGGACTAGCGGGACCGCTAGCACAGATACGCAGTATTTT.

This clone counts as medium-sized. V usage is TRBV6-5 and J usage is TRBJ1-2; D unresolved. V gave up 0 bases and J gave up 6 bases, with 8 bases separating them. This CDR3 is 13 amino acids long. Per germline, CDR1 MNHEY and CDR2 SVGAGI. The chain's CDR3 is CASSYSTEHGYTF. Written as DNA, the CDR3 is TGTGCCAGCAGTTACTCCACGGAGCATGGCTACACCTTC.

V and J are TRBV18 and TRBJ2-2; D is perhaps TRBD2 (5 bases). CDR1 is KGHSH and CDR2 is LQKENI in the germline V gene. The CDR3 extends over 17 amino acids. Trimming took 3 bases from V and 0 from J, leaving 14 bases between them. Written as DNA, the CDR3 is TGTGCCAGCTCACCCAGAGGGCAGTCCACGAACACCGGGGAGCTGTTTTTT. It is translated as CASSPRGQSTNTGELFF.

The chain has TRBV5-4 and TRBJ2-7, with D possibly TRBD2 on 6 matching bases. CDR1 SGHNT and CDR2 YYREEE come from the germline V gene (reference sequence). This CDR3 comprises 15 residues. V gave up 0 bases and J gave up 2 bases, with 12 bases separating them. The CDR3 spells CASSLDVTGAYEQYF. The CDR3 DNA reads TGTGCCAGCAGCTTGGACGTCACGGGGGCCTACGAGCAGTACTTC.

The chain is built from TRBV11-2 and TRBJ2-7; 9 nucleotides align to TRBD2. This CDR3 is 15 amino acids long. V trimming: 5 bases; J trimming: 3 bases; junction bases outside the gene matches: 8. Looked up from germline, CDR1 is SGHAT and CDR2 is FQNNGV. Here the CDR3 reads CASSRSGLADYEQYF. CDR3 DNA sequence: TGTGCCAGCAGCCGATCGGGACTAGCCGACTACGAGCAGTACTTC.

The J gene is TRBJ2-1, the V gene TRBV7-9; 10 bases are shared with TRBD2. Germline V gene lookup returns CDR1 SEHNR and CDR2 FQNEAQ (reference sequence). This CDR3 region has 16 residues. J lost 3 bases, V lost 5 bases, and 7 bases had no gene match. CDR3 sequence reads: CASSPPLAGVYNEQFF. The CDR3 DNA reads as TGTGCCAGCAGCCCGCCTCTAGCGGGAGTCTACAATGAGCAGTTCTTC.

The DNA for the CDR3 is TGTGCCAGCAGGACGACAGCCAACACCGGGGAGCTGTTTTTT. This translates into CASRTTANTGELFF. This chain joins TRBV5-6 and TRBJ2-2; maybe TRBD1 (5 bases). The CDR3 sequence is 14 residues long. The germline CDR1 and CDR2 sequences are SGHDT and YYEEEE. V was pared by 5 bases and J by 2 bases, with 10 bases between.

This clone has more than one count but fewer than ten. CDR3 amino acids: CATSRAGQNNEKLFF. In DNA form, the CDR3 reads TGTGCCACCAGCAGAGCTGGGCAGAATAATGAAAAACTGTTTTTT. This chain links TRBV15 with TRBJ1-4, with D unresolved. V was cut by 1 base and J by 4 bases, with 10 bases left in between. CDR1 and CDR2 from the germline V gene are LNHNV and YYDKDF (reference sequence). This CDR3 is built from 15 residues.

The CDR3 coding sequence is TGTGCCAGCACCAGTTACAATGAGCAGTTCTTC. Its translation is CASTSYNEQFF. The V gene is TRBV11-3, the J gene TRBJ2-1; D remains ambiguous. The CDR3 loop spans 11 amino acids. Germline loops: CDR1 SGHNT, CDR2 YENEEA. V lost 7 bases and J lost 4, with 5 bases in between.

This clone was seen a handful of times. V usage is TRBV7-8 and J usage is TRBJ1-5; D unclear. Looked up from germline, CDR1 is SGHVS and CDR2 is FQNEAQ. V shed 3 bases and J shed 2 bases, with 14 bases lying between them. CDR3 length equals 16 residues. In DNA, the CDR3 is TGTGCCAGCAGCTTGGAACACTTCGCGGGCAATCAGCCCCAGCATTTT. It encodes CASSLEHFAGNQPQHF.

This chain uses TRBV6-5 with TRBJ1-1, with TRBD1 matching 7 bases. This CDR3 contains 13 residues. Germline loops: CDR1 MNHEY, CDR2 SVGAGI. V trimming: 6 bases; J trimming: 6 bases; junction bases outside the gene matches: 7. CDR3 bases: TGTGCCAGCAGGGGAGACAGGGAAGCTGAAGCTTTCTTT. Its translation is CASRGDREAEAFF.

The rearrangement uses TRBV11-3 and TRBJ2-3; D is unresolved. CDR3 length: 13 amino acids. CDR1 is SGHNT, CDR2 YENEEA, per germline. V was trimmed by 3 bases and J by 4 bases, leaving 8 bases between them. The CDR3 here is CASSFAGPDTQYF. In DNA, the CDR3 is TGTGCCAGCAGCTTCGCCGGCCCAGATACGCAGTATTTT.

The rearrangement uses TRBV7-2 and TRBJ1-3, with D perhaps matching TRBD1 (5 bases). Looked up from germline, CDR1 is SGHTA and CDR2 is FQGNSA. The ends were cut back, 1 base at V and 0 bases at J, with 7 bases in the middle. The length of the CDR3 is 15 residues. The CDR3 region has the DNA TGTGCCAGCAGCTTAGGGGGCTCCTCTGGAAACACCATATATTTT. This encodes CASSLGGSSGNTIYF.

The chain recombines TRBV4-3 with TRBJ1-2; D remains unclear. Trimming removed 0 bases at V and 2 bases at J, with 7 bases between. CDR1 and CDR2 from the germline V gene are LGHNA and YSLEER. The CDR3 is 14 amino acids. The CDR3 region is CASSQDFQNYGYTF. CDR3 sequence (DNA): TGCGCCAGCAGCCAAGATTTTCAAAACTATGGCTACACCTTC.

The chain employs TRBV7-2 and TRBJ1-4; maybe TRBD1 (6 bases). The CDR3 contains 13 residues. The germline V and J ends were trimmed by 3 bases and 7 bases, with 9 bases remaining between them. Germline lookup yields CDR1 SGHTA and CDR2 FQGNSA. CDR3 sequence reads: CASSLGAGEKLFF. CDR3 coding DNA: TGTGCCAGCAGCTTGGGGGCAGGTGAAAAACTGTTTTTT.

The chain recombines TRBV18 with TRBJ1-2; 7 nucleotides agree with TRBD1. The V gene's germline CDR1 is KGHSH and CDR2 LQKENI. The trim removed 5 bases at V and 8 bases at J, leaving 8 bases unmatched. The CDR3 has 13 residues. In DNA form, the CDR3 reads TGTGCCAGCTCAGAAGACAGGGTCGGCGGCTACACCTTC. Its translation is CASSEDRVGGYTF.

The V call is TRBV15, the J call TRBJ1-3; 7 bases are shared with TRBD1. Trimming took 1 base from V and 4 from J; bases not matched to a gene: 4. Germline assignment: CDR1 LNHNV and CDR2 YYDKDF (reference sequence). This CDR3 comprises 15 residues. The CDR3 DNA reads as TGTGCCACCAGCAGAGCCCCGGGACAGGGAAACACCATATATTTT. It codes for CATSRAPGQGNTIYF. Drawing the rest from reference TRBV15 and TRBJ1-3, the complete variable domain is DAMVIQNPRYQVTQFGKPVTLSCSQTLNHNVMYWYQQKSSQAPKLLFHYYDKDFNNEADTPDNFQSRRPNTSFCFLDIRSPGLGDTAMYLCATSRAPGQGNTIYFGEGSWLTVV.

This clone occurred once. The V and J genes are TRBV7-2 and TRBJ2-1; D uncertain. The V and J ends lost 1 base and 4 bases respectively, with 2 bases between them. The germline CDR1 and CDR2 sequences are SGHTA and FQGNSA. There are 12 residues in the CDR3. CDR3 loop: CASSLGYNEQFF. For the CDR3, the DNA is TGTGCCAGCAGCTTAGGGTACAATGAGCAGTTCTTC.

The gene calls are TRBV9 and TRBJ2-7, with 9 positions matching TRBD1. V lost 4 bases and J lost 1; bases outside the gene matches: 6. Germline-derived CDR1 and CDR2 are SGDLS and YYNGEE. The CDR3 totals 15 residues. The CDR3: CASSSRQGESYEQYF. For the CDR3, the DNA is TGTGCCAGCAGCTCACGACAGGGGGAGTCCTACGAGCAGTACTTC.

J is TRBJ2-7 and V is TRBV10-3; D not resolved. The CDR3 sequence is 14 residues long. Germline CDR1 ENHRY, CDR2 SYGVKD. V was clipped by 4 bases and J by 0 bases, with 10 bases between them. The CDR3 spells CAISADRLSYEQYF. The CDR3 region has the DNA TGTGCCATCAGTGCGGATAGACTCTCCTACGAGCAGTACTTC.

The V call is TRBV6-1, the J call TRBJ1-5; D unclear. This CDR3 is built from 14 residues. The germline V gene has CDR1 MNHNS and CDR2 SASEGT. V shed 8 bases and J shed 5 bases, with 16 bases lying between them. The CDR3 DNA reads as TGTGCCAGCCTCGGATACAATGTTGATCAGCCCCAGCATTTT. It is translated as CASLGYNVDQPQHF.

The chain's CDR3 is CASSDSGQGEYSGELFF. CDR3 bases: TGCGCCAGCAGTGACTCGGGGCAAGGTGAATACTCCGGGGAGCTGTTTTTT. This rearrangement joins TRBV10-1 to TRBJ2-2; D is perhaps TRBD1 or TRBD2 (5 bases each). Germline V gene sequence: CDR1 WNHNN, CDR2 SYGVQD (reference sequence). The CDR3 has 17 residues. Trimming removed 3 bases at V and 6 bases at J, with 20 bases between.

The DNA for the CDR3 is TGCGCCAGCAGCTTGAGGGCAGGGGGGCCTGGCTACACCTTC. Residues: CASSLRAGGPGYTF. This chain links TRBV5-1 with TRBJ1-2; 7 nucleotides align to TRBD1. The CDR3 length is 14 residues. J was trimmed by 7 bases and V by 1 base; bases with no gene match: 7. CDR1 and CDR2 from the germline V gene are SGHRS and YFSETQ.